The clone carrying this T cell receptor (beta chain) was recorded once. Its antigen is unidentified. Documented time point: week 47, end of study. Doses consisted of 300 ug of mutant IDH1 20-mer peptide each, paired with topical imiquimod. Donors had new WHO grade 3 or 4 IDH1-mutant, ATRX-lost astrocytomas. CDR1 SQVTM and CDR2 ANQGSEA come from the germline V gene. The length of the CDR3 is 14 residues. V was clipped by 7 bases and J by 4 bases, with 17 bases between them. Repertoires were generated with immunoSEQ multiplex PCR, while TCRdb's copy carries only in-frame clones and drops some. The sample includes roughly 86,000 clones, over 85% of them seen just once. The source of the sample is a study of a mutant IDH1 vaccine in newly diagnosed glioma. Study-wide context: Investigators started vaccination 4-6 weeks after radiotherapy alone, or with temozolomide cycles. Sex among treated patients split 62.5% male, approximately 40% female; mean age was approximately 41 years.

The source is a woman between 45 and 65 years old with glioma. This chain uses TRBV29-1 with TRBJ1-3; D is perhaps TRBD1 (6 bases). This sample comprised PBMCs, obtained from a glioma patient whose treatment included an IDH1 peptide vaccine. Here the CDR3 reads CSGAPDSSGNTIYF. The CDR3 DNA sequence: TGCAGCGGAGCGCCGGACAGCTCCGGAAACACCATATATTTT.